This TCR beta chain was documented in a study of blood T cells in healthy people across ages (dated by TCRdb to the mid-2010s). Broadly, across the study: In model experiments, template switching captured about one uniquely barcoded TCR beta cDNA molecule for every two T cells. To track age-related changes in TCR beta repertoire diversity, the study relied on deep sequencing normalized with unique cDNA molecular identifiers. The study analyzed two additional independent replicas of 1 million unique cDNA reads from the same blood draw for two donors, one aged 18 to 30 and one aged 80 or older. To avoid experimental bias, donors of different ages were distributed randomly across sequencing lanes. The donors were split into four age groups: young (average about 15 years), middle-aged (roughly 40), aged (approximately 60) and long-lived (roughly 88). Beyond this particular receptor, the publication reports: Estimates of total diversity from one million sequenced T cells were regarded as lower bounds and underestimates. The long-lived group showed more naive CD4+ T cells, fewer expanded clones and increased TCR diversity than the aged group, suggesting age selection. Since profiling was done on bulk unsorted PBMCs, naive and antigen-experienced compartments could not be conclusively compared. Observed TCR beta diversity correlated strongly with the percentage of naive T cells measured by flow cytometry. Because the CMV infection status of the donors was unknown, age-related changes in expanded clonotypes may potentially have been confounded. As age increased, observed TCR beta diversity per million T cells dropped in a roughly linear way, and a significant reduction was already evident by age roughly 40.

The 39 donors, aged 6 to 90 years, were systemically healthy Caucasian individuals from Russia. Around 10 milliliters of peripheral blood were drawn from each donor into EDTA-treated Vacutainer tubes. Ficoll-Paque density-gradient centrifugation was used to isolate PBMCs, with at least 6.5 million per sample. Total RNA was extracted from PBMCs with Trizol reagent, with at least 6 micrograms obtained per sample. The percentages of naive CD45RAhigh/CD27high T cells were determined by flow cytometry on a PBMC aliquot from every donor. This clonotype came up once. No cognate antigen has been identified for it. Qualities for individual bases were not recorded, and no much larger clone is one base off. Library preparation used 5' RACE. TCRdb names Illumina HiSeq 2500 as the instrument used. A second about 7 to 11 cycle PCR used a sample-barcoded 5' primer and a J-beta primer mix. A unique molecular identifier was introduced onto each TCR beta cDNA molecule by a template-switch 5' adaptor carrying 12 random nucleotides. At least 2.5 million CDR3-containing paired-end reads were obtained from each sample. First-strand cDNA was synthesized from all RNA with the Mint cDNA synthesis kit, primed by a TRBC-specific oligonucleotide. All cDNA was treated with uracil-DNA glycosylase and then went through a first 18-cycle PCR with the universal primers M1SS and BC2_uni_R. Processing in the source paper ran as follows. Normalization of each sample was performed by random selection of 1 million high-quality reads, each carrying a distinct molecular identifier. Instead of being binned into consensus sequences, reads with shared molecular identifiers were discarded. MiTCR, run with a Q25 quality threshold and the strictest error-elimination algorithm, handled CDR3 identification, clonotype clustering and error correction. Lower-bound total TCR beta diversity was estimated with a nonparametric unseen species model using Euler transformation. Using fastp trimming at Q25 and MiXCR clonotype assembly, TCRdb reanalyzed the public sequencing data and kept in-frame beta chains. Under each unique CDR3 protein, matching rows form one entry showing the most common genes and DNA. None of the V and J calls come from the authors' own analysis; TCRdb made them. The sample records some 1.4 million distinct CDR3 sequences, approximately 42% of which are singletons. The ten largest account for roughly 7.9% of the sample.

Relative to germline, V is 6 bases shorter and J is 0 bases shorter, with 15 bases between their ends. The CDR3 runs 15 residues from the cysteine to the phenylalanine. CDR3 DNA only is kept here, 45 bases in frame from base 1. CDR1 and CDR2 are drawn from the germline V gene (reference sequence): DFQATT, SNEGSKA. The rearrangement combines TRBV20-1 with TRBJ1-5, and the D gene may be TRBD1, 5 bases matching. The source material was blood. This TCR was recovered from a woman aged 18-29 years in good health. In nucleotides, the sequence is TGCAGTGCCAAAATCGCGAGGGGTAGCAATCAGCCCCAGCATTTT. This sequence encodes CSAKIARGSNQPQHF.